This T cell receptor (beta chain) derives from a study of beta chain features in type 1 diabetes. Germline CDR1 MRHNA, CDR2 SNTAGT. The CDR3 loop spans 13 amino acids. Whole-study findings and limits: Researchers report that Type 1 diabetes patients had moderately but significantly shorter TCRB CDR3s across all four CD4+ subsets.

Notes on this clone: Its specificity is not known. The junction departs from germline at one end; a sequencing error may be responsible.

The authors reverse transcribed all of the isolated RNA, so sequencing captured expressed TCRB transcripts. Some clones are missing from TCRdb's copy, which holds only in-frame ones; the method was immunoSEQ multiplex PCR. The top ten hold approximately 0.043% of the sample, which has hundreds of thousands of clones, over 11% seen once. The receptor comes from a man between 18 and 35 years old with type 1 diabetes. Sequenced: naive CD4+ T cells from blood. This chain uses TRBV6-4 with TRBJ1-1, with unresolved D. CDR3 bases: TGTGCCAGCACTGACAACCAGAACACTGAAGCTTTCTTT. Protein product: CASTDNQNTEAFF.